The 4 T cell receptor beta chains presented below share a single source sample, sequenced in a study of blood T cell repertoires in COVID-19. Profiled with immunoSEQ multiplex PCR; TCRdb holds only in-frame clones, not every one. The sample lists 150,000 to 180,000 clones, about 89% occurring once. Sequenced material: peripheral blood. These receptors originate from a man over 45 with acute or convalescent COVID-19.

The chain is built from TRBV30 and TRBJ1-3; 10 bases are a match to TRBD1. The CDR3 is 17 residues long. V shed 2 bases and J 3 bases; nucleotides not matched to a gene: 10. CDR1 is GTSNPN, CDR2 SVGIG, per germline (reference sequence). The CDR3 reads CAWSPGDRGYFGNTIYF. CDR3 in DNA: TGTGCCTGGAGTCCAGGGGACAGGGGTTATTTTGGAAACACCATATATTTT.

The chain combines TRBV27 with TRBJ1-3; 7 positions match TRBD1. The CDR3 loop spans 14 amino acids. CDR1 is MNHEY, CDR2 SMNVEV, per germline (reference sequence). The V segment lost 6 bases and the J segment 0 bases; nucleotides outside the gene matches: 2. CDR3 in amino acids: CASRPGGSGNTIYF. Written as DNA, the CDR3 is TGTGCCAGCAGACCAGGGGGCTCTGGAAACACCATATATTTT.

The CDR3 nucleotides are TGTGCCAGCAGCCGCATGGGGCTCAACTATGGCTACACCTTC. Its protein is CASSRMGLNYGYTF. The genes are TRBV7-2 and TRBJ1-2; D is perhaps TRBD1 (5 bases). Trimming left V 5 bases short and J 2 bases short, with 12 bases between. The CDR3 is 14 amino acids. Per germline, CDR1 SGHTA and CDR2 FQGNSA.

The chain recombines TRBV3-1 (or the pseudogene TRBV3-2) with TRBJ1-6, with a possible D match to TRBD1 (6 bases). Germline CDR1 reads LGHDT; CDR2 reads YNNKEL (reference sequence). V was shortened by 1 base and J by 5 bases, with 15 bases between the two germline ends. The CDR3 contains 17 residues. CDR3 bases: TGTGCCAGCAGCCAAGGTACCGCGACAGGCCATAATTCACCCCTCCACTTT. Its protein product is CASSQGTATGHNSPLHF.